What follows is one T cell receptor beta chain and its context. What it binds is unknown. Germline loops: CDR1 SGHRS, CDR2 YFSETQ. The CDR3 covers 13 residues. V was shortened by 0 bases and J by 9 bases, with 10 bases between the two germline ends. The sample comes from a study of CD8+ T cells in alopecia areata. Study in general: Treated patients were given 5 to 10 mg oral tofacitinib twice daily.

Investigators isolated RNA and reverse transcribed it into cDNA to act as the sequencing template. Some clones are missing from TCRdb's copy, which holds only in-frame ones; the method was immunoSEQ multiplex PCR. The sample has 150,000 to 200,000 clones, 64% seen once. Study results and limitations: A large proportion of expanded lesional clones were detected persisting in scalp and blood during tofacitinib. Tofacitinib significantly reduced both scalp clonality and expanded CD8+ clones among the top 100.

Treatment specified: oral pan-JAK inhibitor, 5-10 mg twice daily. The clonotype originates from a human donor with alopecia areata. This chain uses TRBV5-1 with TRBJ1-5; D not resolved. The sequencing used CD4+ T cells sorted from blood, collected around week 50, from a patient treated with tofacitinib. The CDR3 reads CASSLGTASPQHF. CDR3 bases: TGCGCCAGCAGCTTGGGGACCGCCTCGCCCCAGCATTTT.